This TCR beta chain was captured by sequencing in a study of radiation and T cells in renal cell carcinoma. CDR3 length equals 14 residues. Trimming pared 0 bases from V and 0 bases from J, leaving 5 bases between. CDR1 is SEHNR and CDR2 is FQNEAQ in the germline V gene (reference sequence). Sequencing used immunoSEQ multiplex PCR; TCRdb keeps in-frame clones, though not all of them. There are just under 150,000 clones in the sample; 70% to 90% occur only once, and 15% to 20% lies in the top ten. The sample holds a few counts of this clone. Time point in this sample: blood 4 weeks post-SBRT, at nephrectomy. The treatment was: 15 Gy SBRT to primary tumor, nephrectomy 4 weeks later.

This clonotype originated in a woman aged 50 to 60 with renal cell carcinoma. The sequenced sample was blood, obtained from a patient whose treatment included radiotherapy and nephrectomy. V is TRBV7-9 and J is TRBJ1-1, with no clear D. CDR3 sequence reads: CASSLALMNTEAFF. In nucleotides, the CDR3 is TGTGCCAGCAGCTTAGCGTTAATGAACACTGAAGCTTTCTTT. Full variable domain (rest looked up from reference TRBV7-9 and TRBJ1-1): DTGVSQNPRHKITKRGQNVTFRCDPISEHNRLYWYRQTLGQGPEFLTYFQNEAQLEKSRLLSDRFSAERPKGSFSTLEIQRTEQGDSAMYLCASSLALMNTEAFFGQGTRLTVV.